This T cell receptor (beta chain) came from a study of cytomegalovirus exposure and HLA in healthy donors. The study's findings and limits: In a later analysis, a missense DCLRE1C variant was linked to TCR beta V- and J-gene trimming. After further analysis at a later stage, roughly 15,000 TCR beta sequences were associated with HLA alleles at 0.05 false discovery rate.

The PCR was carried out with 60 Vbeta primers and 13 Jbeta primers. The assay was immunoSEQ multiplex PCR, and TCRdb's table has in-frame clones only and misses some. The table has about 160,000 clones, around four fifths seen once; the top ten hold over 1%. Concerning this clone itself: Its specificity is unknown.

Healthy people donating bone marrow made up the donors. These donors counted as nominally healthy when sampled, but unrecorded immune exposures were likely. V lost 4 bases and J lost 4; bases outside the gene matches: 7. Per germline, CDR1 SGHNT and CDR2 YYREEE (reference sequence). CDR3 size: 15 residues. V is TRBV5-4 and J is TRBJ2-1; 8 nucleotides align to TRBD2. The source of this sequence is a woman in her 50s in good health and CMV-seronegative. Sequenced material: PBMCs. The CDR3 protein is CASSPAGGDYNEQFF. The CDR3 region has the DNA TGTGCCAGCAGCCCCGCGGGGGGAGATTACAATGAGCAGTTCTTC.